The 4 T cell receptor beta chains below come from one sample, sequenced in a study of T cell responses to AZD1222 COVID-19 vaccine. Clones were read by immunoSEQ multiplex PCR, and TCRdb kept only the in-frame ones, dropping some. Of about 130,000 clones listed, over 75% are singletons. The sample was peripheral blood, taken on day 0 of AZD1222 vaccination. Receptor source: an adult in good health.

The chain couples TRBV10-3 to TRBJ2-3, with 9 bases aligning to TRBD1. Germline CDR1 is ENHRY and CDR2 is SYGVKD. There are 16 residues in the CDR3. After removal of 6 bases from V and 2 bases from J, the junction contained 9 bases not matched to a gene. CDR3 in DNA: TGTGCCATCAGAGTCGCCGGGACAGGGTACACAGATACGCAGTATTTT. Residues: CAIRVAGTGYTDTQYF.

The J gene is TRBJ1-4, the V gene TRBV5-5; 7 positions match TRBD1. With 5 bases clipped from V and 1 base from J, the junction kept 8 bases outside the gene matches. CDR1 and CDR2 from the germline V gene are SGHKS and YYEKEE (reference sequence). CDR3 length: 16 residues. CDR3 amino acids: CASRLTGLGTNEKLFF. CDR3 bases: TGTGCCAGCAGATTGACAGGGTTGGGAACTAATGAAAAACTGTTTTTT.

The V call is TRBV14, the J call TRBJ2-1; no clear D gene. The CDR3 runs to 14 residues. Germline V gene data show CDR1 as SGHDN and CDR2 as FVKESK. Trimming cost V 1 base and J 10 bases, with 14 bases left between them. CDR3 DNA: TGTGCCAGCAGCCAAGTCTTCGTGAATGGGGAGCAGTTCTTC. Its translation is CASSQVFVNGEQFF. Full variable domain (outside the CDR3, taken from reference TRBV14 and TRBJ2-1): EAGVTQFPSHSVIEKGQTVTLRCDPISGHDNLYWYRRVMGKEIKFLLHFVKESKQDESGMPNNRFLAERTGGTYSTLKVQPAELEDSGVYFCASSQVFVNGEQFFGPGTRLTVL.

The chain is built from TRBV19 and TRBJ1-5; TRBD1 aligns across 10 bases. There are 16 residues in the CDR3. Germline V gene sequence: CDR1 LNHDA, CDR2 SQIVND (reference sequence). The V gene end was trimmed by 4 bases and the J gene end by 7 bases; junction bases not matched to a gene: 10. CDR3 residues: CASSTGTGVSVQPQHF. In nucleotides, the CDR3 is TGTGCCAGTAGTACCGGGACAGGGGTATCGGTCCAGCCCCAGCATTTT.